Presented here are 29 T cell receptor beta chains from one specimen sequenced in a study of blood T cell repertoires in COVID-19. Repertoires were generated with immunoSEQ multiplex PCR, while TCRdb's copy carries only in-frame clones and drops some. Among tens of thousands of clones listed, less than 80% were seen once. Specimen: peripheral blood. The source is a man in his sixties or seventies with COVID-19, enrolled during active disease.

Judged by abundance, this clone is medium-sized. This chain links TRBV11-2 with TRBJ2-5; tentative D call: TRBD1 (6 bases). The CDR3 totals 16 residues. The germline V gene has CDR1 SGHAT and CDR2 FQNNGV. V was clipped by 5 bases and J by 1 base, with 17 bases between them. DNA for the CDR3: TGTGCCAGCAGCCTTTCCGTCGGGACACTCCAAGAGACCCAGTACTTC. Translation gives CASSLSVGTLQETQYF.

The chain has TRBV24-1 and TRBJ2-3, with D possibly matching TRBD2 (6 bases). Germline V gene data show CDR1 as KGHDR and CDR2 as SFDVKD. CDR3 length equals 12 residues. Trimming shortened V by 5 bases and J by 5 bases, and 7 bases separated the two germline ends. The CDR3 DNA reads TGTGCCACCAGTGGGAGGGGAGATACGCAGTATTTT. Protein sequence: CATSGRGDTQYF.

The rearrangement joins TRBV27 to TRBJ2-2; D perhaps matches TRBD1 (5 bases). The length of the CDR3 is 15 residues. CDR1 and CDR2 from the germline V gene are MNHEY and SMNVEV (reference sequence). V was shortened by 5 bases and J by 2 bases, with 12 bases between the two germline ends. CDR3 sequence (DNA): TGTGCCAGCAGTCGAGTTCAGGGAAACACCGGGGAGCTGTTTTTT. Encoded protein: CASSRVQGNTGELFF.

The V and J genes are TRBV15 and TRBJ1-1; weak D call: TRBD1 (6 bases). From germline, CDR1 is LNHNV and CDR2 YYDKDF (reference sequence). This CDR3 is 13 amino acids long. The V gene lost 6 bases and the J gene lost 3 bases, with 11 bases spanning the gap. Here the CDR3 reads CATSIQGHTEAFF. The CDR3 region has the DNA TGTGCCACCAGTATCCAGGGGCACACTGAAGCTTTCTTT.

The chain has TRBV5-1 and TRBJ2-7; possibly TRBD1 for D (5 bases). The CDR3 covers 14 residues. Germline CDR1 reads SGHRS; CDR2 reads YFSETQ. V lost 0 bases and J lost 5, with 12 bases in between. DNA of the CDR3: TGCGCCAGCAGCTTGGCAGGGAAAGGAAACGAGCAGTACTTC. Encoded protein: CASSLAGKGNEQYF.

The chain carries TRBV7-9 and TRBJ2-7; TRBD2 is a possible D gene (6 bases). Germline CDR1 SEHNR, CDR2 FQNEAQ (reference sequence). CDR3 length equals 12 residues. V lost 1 base to trimming and J lost 6 bases, with 7 bases between them. CDR3 sequence reads: CASSLGGTEQYF. As DNA, the CDR3 is TGTGCCAGCAGCTTAGGCGGGACCGAGCAGTACTTC.

The chain combines TRBV7-2 with TRBJ1-2; 7 bases fit TRBD1. Germline values: CDR1 SGHTA, CDR2 FQGNSA. The CDR3 sequence is 14 residues long. Unmatched junction bases numbered 11, after V lost 5 bases and J lost 8 bases. For the CDR3, the DNA is TGTGCCAGCAGCCTGGCAAGAACAGGGGCAGGCTACACCTTC. This translates into CASSLARTGAGYTF.

J is TRBJ2-2 and V is TRBV5-1; 16 positions match TRBD2. Germline values: CDR1 SGHRS, CDR2 YFSETQ. This CDR3 has 18 residues. The V and J ends lost 2 bases and 5 bases, in that order; junction bases with no gene match: 6. DNA of the CDR3: TGCGCCAGCAGCTTCGGGACTAGCGGGGGGGTGCGAACCGGGGAGCTGTTTTTT. It codes for CASSFGTSGGVRTGELFF.

The V and J genes are TRBV27 and TRBJ2-7; 7 nucleotides match TRBD2. Germline values: CDR1 MNHEY, CDR2 SMNVEV (reference sequence). Trimming took 8 bases from V and 2 from J; bases not matched to a gene: 6. The CDR3 consists of 13 residues. CDR3 residues: CASGTIPTYEQYF. DNA of the CDR3: TGTGCCAGCGGGACTATCCCAACCTACGAGCAGTACTTC.

This clone was counted between two and nine times. The gene calls are TRBV4-1 and TRBJ1-3; D ambiguous. Trimming pared 3 bases from V and 2 bases from J, leaving 11 bases between. The CDR3 runs 15 residues. Germline V CDR1 and CDR2: MGHRA, YSYEKL. The CDR3 is CASSQAPSAGNTIYF. CDR3 nucleotide sequence: TGCGCCAGCAGCCAGGCCCCGAGCGCTGGAAACACCATATATTTT.

This sequence joins TRBV4-2 and TRBJ1-3; 9 bases align to TRBD1. From germline, CDR1 is LGHNA and CDR2 YNFKEQ. CDR3 size: 16 residues. The V gene end was trimmed by 0 bases and the J gene end by 8 bases; junction bases not matched to a gene: 8. CDR3 loop: CASSQDEGTGSYTIYF. CDR3 DNA sequence: TGTGCCAGCAGCCAAGATGAGGGGACAGGGAGTTACACCATATATTTT.

The chain couples TRBV28 to TRBJ2-3; TRBD2 is a possible D gene (5 bases). The germline V gene has CDR1 MDHEN and CDR2 SYDVKM. V was clipped by 8 bases and J by 1 base, with 10 bases between them. The CDR3 covers 13 residues. The CDR3 is CASEGGGTDTQYF. The CDR3 bases are TGTGCCAGCGAAGGAGGTGGCACAGATACGCAGTATTTT.

This chain links TRBV25-1 with TRBJ1-2; tentatively, D is TRBD1 (5 bases). V was trimmed by 4 bases and J by 4 bases, leaving 10 bases between them. Germline lookup yields CDR1 MGHDK and CDR2 SYGVNS. This CDR3 has 13 residues. The CDR3 DNA reads TGTGCCAGCAGTGTAGGGCAGGGCTATGGCTACACCTTC. It specifies CASSVGQGYGYTF.

J is TRBJ2-1 and V is TRBV3-1 (or the pseudogene TRBV3-2); 9 bases agree with TRBD1. The CDR3 runs 15 residues. V shed 4 bases and J 0 bases; nucleotides not matched to a gene: 1. Germline V gives CDR1 LGHDT, CDR2 YNNKEL (reference sequence). The CDR3 is CASSRDRDSYNEQFF. DNA for the CDR3: TGTGCCAGCAGCCGGGACAGGGACTCCTACAATGAGCAGTTCTTC.

The CDR3 nucleotides read TGTGCCAGTAGTAGGACAGGGGGCGCGGTCGGGGAGCTGTTTTTT. Encoded protein: CASSRTGGAVGELFF. V gene TRBV19 combines with J gene TRBJ2-2; 11 bases are a match to TRBD1. From germline, CDR1 is LNHDA and CDR2 SQIVND (reference sequence). CDR3 length equals 15 residues. The junction had 5 bases not matched to a gene; V was cut back by 4 bases and J by 7 bases.

The chain links TRBV6-1 to TRBJ1-1; possible D gene TRBD1, 5 bases. V gave up 0 bases and J gave up 7 bases, with 12 bases separating them. This CDR3 is built from 14 residues. Germline V gene data show CDR1 as MNHNS and CDR2 as SASEGT. CDR3 DNA: TGTGCCAGCAGTGAAGCTTTCGGGGGTGGTGAAGCTTTCTTT. It codes for CASSEAFGGGEAFF.

J is TRBJ2-7 and V is TRBV10-2; 9 bases are a match to TRBD2. J gave up 5 bases and V 7 bases, and 6 bases lay outside the gene matches. The CDR3 has 13 amino acids. Germline-derived CDR1 and CDR2 are WSHSY and SAAADI. The CDR3: CASTFSGGNEQYF. As DNA, the CDR3 is TGCGCCAGCACCTTTAGCGGGGGTAACGAGCAGTACTTC.

The V gene is TRBV5-1, the J gene TRBJ2-7, with D possibly TRBD1 on 6 matching bases. In germline, CDR1 is SGHRS, CDR2 YFSETQ. Trimming removed 1 base at V and 5 bases at J, with 16 bases between. The CDR3 has 15 residues. CDR3 region: CASSLNLQGFDEQYF. CDR3 nucleotide sequence: TGCGCCAGCAGCTTGAACCTCCAGGGGTTCGACGAGCAGTACTTC.

CDR3 sequence reads: CASSLGAGYFGYTF. The CDR3 coding sequence is TGTGCCAGCAGCTTGGGGGCAGGGTATTTTGGCTACACCTTC. This sequence joins TRBV5-6 and TRBJ1-2, with a weak D call TRBD1 (5 bases). Germline lookup yields CDR1 SGHDT and CDR2 YYEEEE. The CDR3 spans 14 residues. V was pared by 0 bases and J by 7 bases, with 13 bases between.

The V and J genes are TRBV10-3 and TRBJ1-5, with TRBD1 as a possible D gene (5 bases). Germline V gene sequence: CDR1 ENHRY, CDR2 SYGVKD. The V gene lost 8 bases and the J gene lost 2 bases, with 16 bases spanning the gap. CDR3 size: 15 residues. The CDR3 loop reads CAISPGTRGNQPQHF. Written as DNA, the CDR3 is TGTGCCATCTCTCCCGGCACCAGGGGCAATCAGCCCCAGCATTTT.

V is TRBV24-1 and J is TRBJ1-2, with D possibly being TRBD1 (5 bases). V dropped 7 bases and J dropped 6 bases, with 17 bases sitting between them. Per germline, CDR1 KGHDR and CDR2 SFDVKD. The CDR3 is 14 amino acids. The CDR3 DNA reads as TGTGCCACCAGGGGGCAAAGGGTAGCGGATGGCTACACCTTC. Its translation is CATRGQRVADGYTF.

This chain uses TRBV7-8 with TRBJ1-5; no clear D gene. The CDR3 extends over 16 amino acids. Germline V gene sequence: CDR1 SGHVS, CDR2 FQNEAQ. V was pared by 5 bases and J by 7 bases, with 21 bases between. This CDR3 is CASSPQVIRFGQPQHF. CDR3 in DNA: TGTGCCAGCAGCCCGCAGGTGATAAGGTTTGGACAGCCCCAGCATTTT.

The rearrangement uses TRBV2 and TRBJ2-7; TRBD1 matches at 7 bases. CDR1 and CDR2 from the germline V gene are SNHLY and FYNNEI. The CDR3 covers 13 residues. V gave up 6 bases and J gave up 4 bases; unmatched junction bases: 6. The CDR3, as DNA: TGTGCCAGCAGCCGACAGGGATGGTACGAGCAGTACTTC. It specifies CASSRQGWYEQYF.

The chain has TRBV6-4 and TRBJ2-3, with D possibly being TRBD1 (5 bases). The CDR3 has 14 residues. CDR1 is MRHNA and CDR2 is SNTAGT in the germline V gene. The V end was cut by 0 bases, the J end by 1 base, with 5 bases between. The CDR3 DNA follows: TGTGCCAGCAGTGACTCGACAGGCACAGATACGCAGTATTTT. Amino acid sequence: CASSDSTGTDTQYF.

The V gene is TRBV12-3 or TRBV12-4, the J gene TRBJ2-2, with D unresolved. V was pared by 8 bases and J by 3 bases, with 7 bases between. The CDR3 has 12 amino acids. CDR3 bases: TGTGCCAGCCACGCAGACACCGGGGAGCTGTTTTTT. This translates into CASHADTGELFF.

The V gene is TRBV5-1, the J gene TRBJ1-6; 12 bases match TRBD1. The J segment lost 6 bases and the V segment lost 4 bases, leaving 5 bases of the junction unmatched. This CDR3 contains 16 residues. Germline V lookup: CDR1 SGHRS, CDR2 YFSETQ. CDR3 in amino acids: CASSPGQGAFNSPLHF. The CDR3 coding sequence is TGCGCCAGCAGCCCGGGACAGGGGGCTTTTAATTCACCCCTCCACTTT.

J is TRBJ2-7 and V is TRBV6-5; 10 bases are a match to TRBD1. Germline trimming cut 4 bases from V and 0 bases from J; bases unmatched to any gene: 3. CDR3 size: 15 residues. CDR1 and CDR2 from the germline V gene are MNHEY and SVGAGI. DNA for the CDR3: TGTGCCAGCAGTTCCCGGACAGGGGGCTCCTACGAGCAGTACTTC. Translated, it gives CASSSRTGGSYEQYF.

This chain joins TRBV4-2 and TRBJ2-1; 11 bases map to TRBD2. Per the germline V gene, CDR1 is LGHNA and CDR2 is YNFKEQ. The CDR3 runs to 15 residues. Trimming took 3 bases from V and 10 from J; bases not matched to a gene: 8. DNA for the CDR3: TGTGCCAGCAGCCAGCCTAGCGGGAGGAGGGGCGAGCAGTTCTTC. Translating it yields CASSQPSGRRGEQFF.

This chain joins TRBV7-2 and TRBJ2-3; perhaps TRBD2 as D (5 bases). Germline values: CDR1 SGHTA, CDR2 FQGNSA. The V end lost 1 base, the J end lost 7 bases, and 12 bases lay between the germline ends. CDR3 length: 14 amino acids. CDR3 sequence reads: CASSLDGVDNTQYF. The CDR3 DNA is TGTGCCAGCAGCTTAGACGGGGTAGACAATACGCAGTATTTT.